This passage covers 15 T cell receptor beta chains from one sample sequenced in a study of shared clonotypes between healthy human individuals. Naive CD8 cells lacked CD45RO, underwent positive selection for CCR7 and left out terminally differentiated effector memory CD45RA+ cells. TCRdb's table, derived via immunoSEQ multiplex PCR, lists solely in-frame clones and lacks some. Here the sample spans 1.5 million to 2.5 million clones, around 96% being singletons. Sequencing was performed on naive CD8+ T cells sorted from blood. These receptors came from a man aged 18 to 30 in good health.

The gene calls are TRBV7-9 and TRBJ2-3, with 10 bases that match TRBD2. In germline, CDR1 is SEHNR, CDR2 FQNEAQ (reference sequence). V lost 4 bases, J lost 0 bases, and 7 bases stayed unmatched. This CDR3 has 17 residues. As DNA, the CDR3 is TGTGCCAGCAGCTATCCCGAGCGGGAGGGTAGCACAGATACGCAGTATTTT. It encodes CASSYPEREGSTDTQYF. Using reference TRBV7-9 and TRBJ2-3 for the parts outside the CDR3, the full variable domain is DTGVSQNPRHKITKRGQNVTFRCDPISEHNRLYWYRQTLGQGPEFLTYFQNEAQLEKSRLLSDRFSAERPKGSFSTLEIQRTEQGDSAMYLCASSYPEREGSTDTQYFGPGTRLTVL.

In regard to this clone: Other DNA sequences in the same sample also yield this CDR3. The rearrangement joins TRBV5-8 to TRBJ2-7, with D uncertain. V was pared by 1 base and J by 0 bases, with 8 bases between. The CDR3 has 14 amino acids. Looked up from germline, CDR1 is SGHTS and CDR2 is YDEGEE. CDR3: CASSLTVSSYEQYF. Here the CDR3 DNA reads TGTGCCAGCAGCTTGACTGTGAGCTCCTACGAGCAGTACTTC.

The genes are TRBV27 and TRBJ2-7; D is tentatively TRBD1 or TRBD2 (5 bases each). Trimming cost V 4 bases and J 4 bases, with 17 bases left between them. CDR3 length: 15 amino acids. Per the germline V gene, CDR1 is MNHEY and CDR2 is SMNVEV (reference sequence). In DNA form, the CDR3 reads TGTGCCAGCAGTTCACCCCGGGAAGGGACGTACGAGCAGTACTTC. Translation gives CASSSPREGTYEQYF.

This clone was seen once. The chain couples TRBV30 to TRBJ1-2; no firm D call. V lost 0 bases and J lost 4, with 15 bases in between. This CDR3 is 15 amino acids long. Per the germline V gene, CDR1 is GTSNPN and CDR2 is SVGIG (reference sequence). In DNA form, the CDR3 reads TGTGCCTGGAGTGTAGCCGGGAATGAGGGCTATGGCTACACCTTC. The encoded protein is CAWSVAGNEGYGYTF.

This chain uses TRBV4-1 with TRBJ2-7, with 8 bases identical to TRBD1. The CDR3 covers 16 residues. The germline gives CDR1 MGHRA, CDR2 YSYEKL. Trimming took 2 bases from V and 5 from J; bases not matched to a gene: 11. CDR3 sequence: CASSQLFGQGGDEQYF. The CDR3 DNA is TGCGCCAGCAGCCAACTATTCGGACAGGGAGGCGACGAGCAGTACTTC.

The V call is TRBV7-9, the J call TRBJ2-2; 7 nucleotides agree with TRBD1. Germline CDR1 reads SEHNR; CDR2 reads FQNEAQ (reference sequence). This CDR3 has 12 residues. Trimming at V came to 10 bases and at J to 2 bases, leaving 1 base not matched to a gene. CDR3 bases: TGTGCCACAGGGGGAAACACCGGGGAGCTGTTTTTT. Encoded protein: CATGGNTGELFF.

The rearrangement links TRBV5-4 to TRBJ1-1; D remains ambiguous. Trimming removed 5 bases at V and 3 bases at J, with 11 bases between. Looked up from germline, CDR1 is SGHNT and CDR2 is YYREEE (reference sequence). This CDR3 is built from 13 residues. CDR3 sequence reads: CASSFGVDTEAFF. The CDR3 DNA sequence: TGTGCCAGCAGTTTCGGGGTCGACACTGAAGCTTTCTTT. Looking up the rest from reference TRBV5-4 and TRBJ1-1 gives the full variable domain: ETGVTQSPTHLIKTRGQQVTLRCSSQSGHNTVSWYQQALGQGPQFIFQYYREEENGRGNFPPRFSGLQFPNYSSELNVNALELDDSALYLCASSFGVDTEAFFGQGTRLTVV.

The chain has TRBV9 and TRBJ1-1; D might be TRBD1 (6 bases). Trimming took 3 bases from V and 3 from J, leaving 15 bases between them. The CDR3 spans 15 residues. Per germline, CDR1 SGDLS and CDR2 YYNGEE. Here the CDR3 reads CASSAPGEGDTEAFF. Written as DNA, the CDR3 is TGTGCCAGCAGCGCCCCAGGGGAGGGGGACACTGAAGCTTTCTTT.

This chain connects TRBV29-1 to TRBJ2-2, with 10 bases that match TRBD1. CDR1 and CDR2 (germline): SQVTM, ANQGSEA. The CDR3 consists of 14 residues. The V and J ends lost 3 bases and 7 bases, in that order; junction bases with no gene match: 5. The CDR3: CSVDLGQGYGELFF. In DNA form, the CDR3 reads TGCAGCGTTGATTTGGGACAGGGGTACGGGGAGCTGTTTTTT.

CDR3 region: CASRLFYRVPENTGELFF. DNA of the CDR3: TGCGCCAGCAGGCTTTTTTACAGGGTCCCTGAGAACACCGGGGAGCTGTTTTTT. V gene TRBV10-2 combines with J gene TRBJ2-2; weak D call: TRBD1 (6 bases). Between the trimmed V and J ends, which lost 6 bases and 1 base, there was a span of 21 bases. The CDR3 covers 18 residues. Germline CDR1 and CDR2: WSHSY and SAAADI.

This sequence joins TRBV5-6 and TRBJ2-7; possible D gene TRBD2, 5 bases. V lost 0 bases and J 4 bases, leaving 14 bases between the germline ends. CDR3 length: 15 amino acids. Germline CDR1 is SGHDT and CDR2 is YYEEEE. CDR3 DNA sequence: TGTGCCAGCAGCTTGGGGTCGGGAATCAGTTACGAGCAGTACTTC. As protein: CASSLGSGISYEQYF.

The chain employs TRBV4-3 and TRBJ1-6, with a tentative D call TRBD1 (5 bases). The CDR3 totals 15 residues. Trimming cost V 1 base and J 8 bases, with 12 bases left between them. Germline CDR1 is LGHNA and CDR2 is YSLEER. CDR3 sequence: CASSQVRGSDSPLHF. For the CDR3, the DNA is TGCGCCAGCAGCCAAGTGCGGGGGTCGGATTCACCCCTCCACTTT.

J is TRBJ2-3 and V is TRBV13, with 12 bases aligning to TRBD2. Trimming at V came to 6 bases and at J to 6 bases, leaving 4 bases not matched to a gene. There are 14 residues in the CDR3. Germline loops: CDR1 PRHDT, CDR2 FYEKMQ (reference sequence). This chain's CDR3 is CASSVTSGRDTQYF. CDR3 sequence (DNA): TGTGCCAGCAGTGTTACTAGCGGGAGGGATACGCAGTATTTT.

Only one count was recorded for this clone. V and J are TRBV4-3 and TRBJ2-7; 8 bases line up with TRBD1. Germline values: CDR1 LGHNA, CDR2 YSLEER. The CDR3 has 15 amino acids. The junction had 6 bases not matched to a gene; V was cut back by 3 bases and J by 2 bases. The CDR3 DNA sequence: TGCGCCAGCAGCCATCTGACAGGGGAAGCCTACGAGCAGTACTTC. Amino acid sequence: CASSHLTGEAYEQYF.

The CDR3 nucleotides read TGCGCCAGCAGCTTGGGGGGTTTTAGCAATCAGCCCCAGCATTTT. Its translation: CASSLGGFSNQPQHF. J is TRBJ1-5 and V is TRBV5-1; D unresolved. The germline V gene has CDR1 SGHRS and CDR2 YFSETQ. Trimming took 0 bases from V and 0 from J, leaving 7 bases between them. The CDR3 is 15 amino acids.